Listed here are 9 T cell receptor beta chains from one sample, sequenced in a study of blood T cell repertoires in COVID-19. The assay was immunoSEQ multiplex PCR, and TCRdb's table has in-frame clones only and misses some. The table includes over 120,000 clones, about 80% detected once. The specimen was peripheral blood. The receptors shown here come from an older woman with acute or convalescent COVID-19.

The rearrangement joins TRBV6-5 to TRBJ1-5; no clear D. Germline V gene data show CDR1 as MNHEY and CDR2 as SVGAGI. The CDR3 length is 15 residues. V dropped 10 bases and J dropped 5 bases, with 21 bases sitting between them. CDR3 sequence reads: CATWRPAAEYQPQHF. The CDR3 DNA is TGTGCCACCTGGAGGCCGGCGGCAGAGTATCAGCCCCAGCATTTT.

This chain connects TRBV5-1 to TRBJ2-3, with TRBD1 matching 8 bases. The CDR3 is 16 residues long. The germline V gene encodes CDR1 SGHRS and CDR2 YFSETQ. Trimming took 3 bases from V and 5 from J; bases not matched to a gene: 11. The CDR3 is CASSSMTGQGVDTQYF. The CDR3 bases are TGCGCCAGCAGCTCGATGACAGGACAGGGCGTAGATACGCAGTATTTT. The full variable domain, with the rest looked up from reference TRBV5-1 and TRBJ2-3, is KAGVTQTPRYLIKTRGQQVTLSCSPISGHRSVSWYQQTPGQGLQFLFEYFSETQRNKGNFPGRFSGRQFSNSRSEMNVSTLELGDSALYLCASSSMTGQGVDTQYFGPGTRLTVL.

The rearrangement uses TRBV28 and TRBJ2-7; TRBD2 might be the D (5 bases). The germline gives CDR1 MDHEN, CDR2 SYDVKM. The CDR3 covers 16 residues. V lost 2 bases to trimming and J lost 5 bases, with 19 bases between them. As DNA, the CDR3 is TGTGCCAGCAGTTTACTGGTGGGGTCGGGGTTAGACGAGCAGTACTTC. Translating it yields CASSLLVGSGLDEQYF.

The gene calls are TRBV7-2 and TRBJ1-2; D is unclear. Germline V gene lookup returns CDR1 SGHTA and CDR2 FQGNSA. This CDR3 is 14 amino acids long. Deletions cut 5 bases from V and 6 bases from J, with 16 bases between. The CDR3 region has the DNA TGTGCCAGCAGCCCCAACCCGGGAGGCGATGGCTACACCTTC. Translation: CASSPNPGGDGYTF.

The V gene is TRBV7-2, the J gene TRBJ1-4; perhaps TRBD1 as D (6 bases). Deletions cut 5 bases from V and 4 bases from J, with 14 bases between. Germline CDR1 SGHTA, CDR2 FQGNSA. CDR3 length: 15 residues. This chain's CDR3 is CASSPGQLNNEKLFF. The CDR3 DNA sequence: TGTGCCAGCAGCCCAGGACAGCTCAATAATGAAAAACTGTTTTTT.

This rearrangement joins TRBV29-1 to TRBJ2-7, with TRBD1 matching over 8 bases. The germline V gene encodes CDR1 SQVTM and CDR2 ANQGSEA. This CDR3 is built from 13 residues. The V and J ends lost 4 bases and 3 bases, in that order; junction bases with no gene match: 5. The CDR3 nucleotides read TGCAGCGTTGGCCGGGACAGGTTCTACGAGCAGTACTTC. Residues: CSVGRDRFYEQYF.

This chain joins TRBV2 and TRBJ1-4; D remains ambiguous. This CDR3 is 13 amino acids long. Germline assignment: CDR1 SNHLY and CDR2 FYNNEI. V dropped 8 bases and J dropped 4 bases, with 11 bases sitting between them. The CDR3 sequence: CASVIEYNEKLFF. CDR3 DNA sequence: TGTGCCAGCGTCATAGAATATAATGAAAAACTGTTTTTT.

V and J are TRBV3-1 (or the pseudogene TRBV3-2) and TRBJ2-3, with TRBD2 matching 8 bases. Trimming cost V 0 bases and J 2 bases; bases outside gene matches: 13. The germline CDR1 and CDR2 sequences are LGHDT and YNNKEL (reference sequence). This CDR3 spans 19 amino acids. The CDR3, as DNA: TGTGCCAGCAGCCAAGAACAGAATCGGGGACTAGATACCACAGATACGCAGTATTTT. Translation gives CASSQEQNRGLDTTDTQYF.

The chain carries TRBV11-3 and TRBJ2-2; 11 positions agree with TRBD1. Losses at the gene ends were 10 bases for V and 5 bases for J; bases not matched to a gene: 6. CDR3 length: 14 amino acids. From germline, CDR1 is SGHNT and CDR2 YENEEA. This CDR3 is CAIRTGGLTGELFF. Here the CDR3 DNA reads TGTGCCATCAGGACAGGGGGCCTAACCGGGGAGCTGTTTTTT.